The 13 T cell receptor beta chains given below trace back to one sample, sequenced in a study of T cell repertoires in cytomegalovirus infection. TCRdb reprocessed the reads via MiXCR and lists one record per CDR3 protein. The sample carries some 300,000 distinct CDR3 sequences, approximately 10% recorded once. Sequencing was performed on PBMCs. The receptors originated from a human donor in good health (CMV status not recorded). Some clones in this sample may be carry-over from other donors' samples.

This clonotype was seen at least ten times. The rearrangement links TRBV3-1 to TRBJ2-7; D might be TRBD2 (6 bases). From germline, CDR1 is LGHDT and CDR2 YNNKEL (reference sequence). V was trimmed by 4 bases and J by 9 bases, leaving 25 bases between them. The CDR3 is 16 amino acids. Here the CDR3 DNA reads TGTGCCAGCAGCCCGTCTACGGGAAGGGGACTCGGAAGGCAGTACGTC. This codes for CASSPSTGRGLGRQYV.

Ten or more counts support this clonotype. V gene TRBV20-1 combines with J gene TRBJ1-1, with D perhaps matching TRBD1 (6 bases). The CDR3 contains 14 residues. Per the germline V gene, CDR1 is DFQATT and CDR2 is SNEGSKA (reference sequence). V lost 6 bases and J lost 4, with 18 bases in between. The CDR3 region has the DNA TGCAGTGCCGCCAGCATGGGGGGCTTCACTGAAGCTTTCTTT. Translated, it gives CSAASMGGFTEAFF.

The chain uses TRBV6-5 and TRBJ2-6, with 8 bases that match TRBD1. Germline CDR1 reads MNHEY; CDR2 reads SVGAGI. The CDR3 spans 17 residues. With V trimmed by 5 bases and J by 4 bases, 10 bases remained unmatched. The CDR3: CASSPGQGAGGANVLTF. In DNA, the CDR3 is TGTGCCAGCAGTCCCGGGCAGGGGGCCGGGGGGGCCAACGTCCTGACTTTC.

This clonotype was seen only a few times. The chain recombines TRBV2 with TRBJ2-7; the D gene is possibly TRBD1 (5 bases). CDR3 size: 14 residues. Germline lookup yields CDR1 SNHLY and CDR2 FYNNEI. V dropped 3 bases and J dropped 10 bases, with 19 bases sitting between them. CDR3 residues: CASSDNRSYNIQYV. The CDR3 DNA follows: TGTGCCAGCAGTGACAACAGGTCCTACAACATACAGTACGTC.

The DNA of the CDR3 is TGTGCCAGCACCCCCGAAGGGGGCATCGCTGAAGCTTTCTTT. Protein sequence: CASTPEGGIAEAFF. The rearrangement links TRBV12-3 or TRBV12-4 to TRBJ1-1; 7 bases map to TRBD1. The V gene end was trimmed by 7 bases and the J gene end by 6 bases; junction bases not matched to a gene: 11. This CDR3 is 14 amino acids long.

This clonotype was found a few times. The chain combines TRBV29-1 with TRBJ2-4; a weak D match, TRBD1 (6 bases). Looked up from germline, CDR1 is SQVTM and CDR2 is ANQGSEA. The germline V and J ends were trimmed by 7 bases and 6 bases, with 19 bases remaining between them. The CDR3 runs 14 residues. CDR3 sequence: CSATVGQRGNIQYF. The CDR3, as DNA: TGCAGCGCTACAGTGGGACAACGGGGAAACATTCAGTACTTC.

V usage is TRBV20-1 and J usage is TRBJ2-1; 7 bases agree with TRBD2. The DNA end favors TRBJ2-7, so the J call may be wrong. There are 11 residues in the CDR3. Germline CDR1 DFQATT, CDR2 SNEGSKA (reference sequence). CDR3 residues: CSAERGNEQYV. The CDR3 region has the DNA TGCAGTGCGGAGCGGGGAAATGAGCAGTACGTC.

The chain is built from TRBV28 and TRBJ2-5, with 9 bases that match TRBD1. Looked up from germline, CDR1 is MDHEN and CDR2 is SYDVKM. The CDR3 length is 16 residues. Trimming at V came to 6 bases and at J to 5 bases, leaving 13 bases not matched to a gene. CDR3 amino acids: CASRASGTGFLETQYF. As DNA, the CDR3 is TGTGCCAGCAGAGCCTCCGGGACAGGGTTTTTGGAGACCCAGTACTTC.

At least ten counts were recorded for this clonotype. The rearrangement joins TRBV28 to TRBJ2-5; D remains unclear. This CDR3 contains 16 residues. The ends were cut back, 2 bases at V and 5 bases at J, with 18 bases in the middle. Germline V lookup: CDR1 MDHEN, CDR2 SYDVKM. This chain's CDR3 is CASSLPDRNHRETQYF. The CDR3, as DNA: TGTGCCAGCAGTTTACCTGACCGGAATCATCGGGAGACCCAGTACTTC.

This clonotype was seen repeatedly, ten times or more. The chain joins TRBV20-1 to TRBJ2-7, with D perhaps given as TRBD1 or TRBD2 (5 bases each). Germline V gene data show CDR1 as DFQATT and CDR2 as SNEGSKA (reference sequence). The length of the CDR3 is 12 residues. V was cut by 5 bases and J by 2 bases, with 10 bases left in between. CDR3 coding DNA: TGCAGTGCTCGGGACGGTGCCTACGAGCAGTACTTC. Its translation: CSARDGAYEQYF.

Ten or more counts support this clonotype. The CDR3 protein is CASSLPAMGRAGNTIYF. The CDR3, as DNA: TGTGCCAGCAGCTTACCCGCCATGGGCCGAGCTGGAAACACCATATATTTT. The rearrangement joins TRBV7-2 to TRBJ1-3; no firm D call. This CDR3 is built from 17 residues. Trimming shortened V by 2 bases and J by 2 bases, and 16 bases separated the two germline ends. Germline values: CDR1 SGHTA, CDR2 FQGNSA.

This clonotype was found a few times. This chain connects TRBV29-1 to TRBJ2-2, with a weak D call TRBD1 (6 bases). The CDR3 is 15 amino acids. The V gene's germline CDR1 is SQVTM and CDR2 ANQGSEA. Between the trimmed V and J ends, which lost 5 bases and 2 bases, there was a span of 15 bases. DNA of the CDR3: TGCAGCGTTAGGGGACACCAATTAAACACCGGGGAGCTGTTTTTT. Protein: CSVRGHQLNTGELFF.

This clonotype occurred a few times. The chain joins TRBV3-1 to TRBJ2-2, with a possible D match to TRBD2 (6 bases). In germline, CDR1 is LGHDT, CDR2 YNNKEL (reference sequence). This CDR3 comprises 15 residues. V lost 10 bases, J lost 3 bases, and 18 bases lay in between. CDR3 region: CATRTRDLHTGELFF. For the CDR3, the DNA is TGTGCCACTAGAACCAGGGACTTACACACCGGGGAGCTGTTTTTT. Looking up the rest from reference TRBV3-1 and TRBJ2-2 gives the full variable domain: DTAVSQTPKYLVTQMGNDKSIKCEQNLGHDTMYWYKQDSKKFLKIMFSYNNKELIINETVPNRFSPKSPDKAHLNLHINSLELGDSAVYFCATRTRDLHTGELFFGEGSRLTVL.